The present T cell receptor beta chain was sequenced within a study of blood T cells in healthy people across ages. The use of a sample-barcoded 5' primer and a J-beta primer mix characterized a second PCR of roughly 7 to 11 cycles. Using its own MiXCR run on the 5' RACE reads, TCRdb lists one record per CDR3 protein. The table has 780,000 or so distinct CDR3 sequences, 45% to 70% seen once; the top ten hold around 24%. CDR1 DFQATT and CDR2 SNEGSKA come from the germline V gene (reference sequence). This CDR3 is built from 11 residues. V was trimmed by 3 bases and J by 0 bases, leaving 2 bases between them.

Source material: blood. J is TRBJ2-5 and V is TRBV20-1; D remains unclear. The receptor comes from a man aged 40-50 years in good health. The CDR3 protein is CSARDQETQYF. CDR3 DNA sequence: TGCAGTGCTAGGGACCAAGAGACCCAGTACTTC.